This T cell receptor (beta chain) was retrieved from a study of human T cells and chemical hapten exposure. Study-wide background: Researchers reported sensitizing a 2 cm by 2 cm upper inner arm skin site with 2% DPC. The study, taken as a whole, reports: Positive correlation was observed between PT1 expanded TCR counts and patch test score.

This clonotype was counted many times. The antigen is not known. The junction departs from the called germline gene at one end, perhaps through a read error. The time point here: patch test 2, 6 weeks after DPC sensitization. Treatment in this sample: therapeutic diphenylcyclopropenone sensitization with weekly scalp DPC. Blood was drawn before each patch test was applied. Each CDR3 protein gets one entry after TCRdb re-called the RACE reads with MiXCR. Of some 99,000 distinct CDR3 sequences in the sample, 9.2% are singletons; the top ten hold approximately 2.8%. The source of this sequence is a woman aged 35 to 49 with alopecia areata. Some clones in this sample may be carry-over from other donors' samples. Sample: whole blood, taken in connection with sensitization to the hapten diphenylcyclopropenone (DPC).

The chain's CDR3 is CASSSTGTSGGLF. The CDR3 DNA follows: TGTGCCAGCAGCTCAACCGGGACTAGCGGGGGGCTTTTT. The chain employs TRBV7-9 and TRBJ2-3; 15 nucleotides align to TRBD2. Germline lookup yields CDR1 SEHNR and CDR2 FQNEAQ (reference sequence). The CDR3 sequence is 13 residues long.